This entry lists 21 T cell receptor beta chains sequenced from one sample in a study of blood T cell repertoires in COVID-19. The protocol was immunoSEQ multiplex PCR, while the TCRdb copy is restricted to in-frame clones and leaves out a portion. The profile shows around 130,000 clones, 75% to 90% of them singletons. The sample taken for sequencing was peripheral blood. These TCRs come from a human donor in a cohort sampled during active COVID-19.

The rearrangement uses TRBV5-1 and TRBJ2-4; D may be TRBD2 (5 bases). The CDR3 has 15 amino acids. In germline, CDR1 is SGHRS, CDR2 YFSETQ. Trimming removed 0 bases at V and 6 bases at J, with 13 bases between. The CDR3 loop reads CASSLVVGGGNIQYF. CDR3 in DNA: TGCGCCAGCAGCTTGGTAGTAGGAGGAGGAAACATTCAGTACTTC.

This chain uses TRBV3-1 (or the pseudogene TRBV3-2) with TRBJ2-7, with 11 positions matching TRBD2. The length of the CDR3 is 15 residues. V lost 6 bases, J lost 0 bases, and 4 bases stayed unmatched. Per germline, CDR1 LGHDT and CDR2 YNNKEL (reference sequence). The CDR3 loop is CASRATSGGSYEQYF. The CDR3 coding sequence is TGTGCCAGCAGGGCCACTAGCGGGGGCTCCTACGAGCAGTACTTC.

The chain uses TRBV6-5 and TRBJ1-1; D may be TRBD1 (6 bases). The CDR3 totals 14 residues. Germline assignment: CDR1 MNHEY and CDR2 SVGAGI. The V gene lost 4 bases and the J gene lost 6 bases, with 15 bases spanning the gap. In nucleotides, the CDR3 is TGTGCCAGCAGTTTCTCCGGGACAACGGCTGAAGCTTTCTTT. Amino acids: CASSFSGTTAEAFF.

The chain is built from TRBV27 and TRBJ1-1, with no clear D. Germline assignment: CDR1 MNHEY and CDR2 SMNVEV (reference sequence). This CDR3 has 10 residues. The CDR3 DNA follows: TGTGTTTCGGGGAGAACTGAAGCTTTCTTT. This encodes CVSGRTEAFF.

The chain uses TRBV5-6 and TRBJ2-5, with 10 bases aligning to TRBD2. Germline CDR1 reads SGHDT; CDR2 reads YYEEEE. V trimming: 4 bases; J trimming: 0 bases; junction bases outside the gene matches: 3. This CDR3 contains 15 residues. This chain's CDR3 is CASSPSGGNQETQYF. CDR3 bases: TGTGCCAGCAGCCCTAGCGGGGGCAACCAAGAGACCCAGTACTTC.

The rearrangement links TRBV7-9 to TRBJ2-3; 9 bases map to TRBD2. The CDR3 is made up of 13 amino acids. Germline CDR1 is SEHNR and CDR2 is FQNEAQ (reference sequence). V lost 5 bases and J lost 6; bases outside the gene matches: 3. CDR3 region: CASSPTSGDTQYF. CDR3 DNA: TGTGCCAGCAGCCCGACTAGCGGCGATACGCAGTATTTT.

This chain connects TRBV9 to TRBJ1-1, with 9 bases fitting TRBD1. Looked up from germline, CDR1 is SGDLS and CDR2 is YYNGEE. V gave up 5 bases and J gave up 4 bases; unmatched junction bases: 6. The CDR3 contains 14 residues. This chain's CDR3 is CASSEQGAGTEAFF. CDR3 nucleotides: TGTGCCAGCAGTGAACAGGGGGCCGGCACTGAAGCTTTCTTT.

The CDR3 protein is CASRAGTGANVLTF. CDR3 bases: TGTGCCAGCCGCGCGGGGACCGGGGCCAACGTCCTGACTTTC. The chain is built from TRBV2 and TRBJ2-6, with a weak D call TRBD2 (6 bases). The CDR3 is 14 residues long. The V gene's germline CDR1 is SNHLY and CDR2 FYNNEI. V was trimmed by 8 bases and J by 4 bases, leaving 12 bases between them. The whole variable domain, filled in from reference TRBV2 and TRBJ2-6, reads EPEVTQTPSHQVTQMGQEVILRCVPISNHLYFYWYRQILGQKVEFLVSFYNNEISEKSEIFDDQFSVERPDGSNFTLKIRSTKLEDSAMYFCASRAGTGANVLTFGAGSRLTVL.

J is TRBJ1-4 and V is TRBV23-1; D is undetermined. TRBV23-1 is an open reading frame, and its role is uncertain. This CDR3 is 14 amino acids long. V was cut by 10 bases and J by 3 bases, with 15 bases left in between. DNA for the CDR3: TGCGCCACCTCCCCGGGTAGGCCTAATGAAAAACTGTTTTTT. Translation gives CATSPGRPNEKLFF.

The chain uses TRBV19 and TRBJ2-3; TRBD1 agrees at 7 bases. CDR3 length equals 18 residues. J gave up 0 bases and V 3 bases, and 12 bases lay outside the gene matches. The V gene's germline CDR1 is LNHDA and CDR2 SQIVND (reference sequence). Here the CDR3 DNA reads TGTGCCAGTAGTATTGATGGACAGGCGCTTACTAGCACAGATACGCAGTATTTT. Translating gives CASSIDGQALTSTDTQYF.

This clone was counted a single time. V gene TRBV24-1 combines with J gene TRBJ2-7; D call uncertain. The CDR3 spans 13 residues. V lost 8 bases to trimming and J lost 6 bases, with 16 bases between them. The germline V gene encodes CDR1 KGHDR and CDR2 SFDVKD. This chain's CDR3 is CATNARPGFEQYV. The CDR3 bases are TGTGCCACCAATGCACGTCCGGGTTTCGAGCAGTACGTC.

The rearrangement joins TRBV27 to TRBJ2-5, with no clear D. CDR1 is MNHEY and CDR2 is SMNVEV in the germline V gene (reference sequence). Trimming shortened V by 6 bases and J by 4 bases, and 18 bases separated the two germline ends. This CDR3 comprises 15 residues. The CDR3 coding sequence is TGTGCCAGCAGACCCCTAGATTCCCCCCCAGAGACCCAGTACTTC. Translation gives CASRPLDSPPETQYF.

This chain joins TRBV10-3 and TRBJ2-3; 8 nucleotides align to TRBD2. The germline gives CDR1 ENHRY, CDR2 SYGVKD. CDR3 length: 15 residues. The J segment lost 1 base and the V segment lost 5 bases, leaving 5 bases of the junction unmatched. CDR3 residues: CAISPTGGGTDTQYF. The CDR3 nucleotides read TGTGCCATCAGTCCAACCGGGGGGGGCACAGATACGCAGTATTTT.

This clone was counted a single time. The chain's CDR3 is CASSFNIGDSPLHF. The CDR3 region has the DNA TGTGCCAGCAGTTTTAACATTGGTGATTCACCCCTCCACTTT. The rearrangement links TRBV27 to TRBJ1-6, with unresolved D. The germline CDR1 and CDR2 sequences are MNHEY and SMNVEV (reference sequence). The CDR3 is 14 amino acids. V was cut by 3 bases and J by 8 bases, with 11 bases left in between.

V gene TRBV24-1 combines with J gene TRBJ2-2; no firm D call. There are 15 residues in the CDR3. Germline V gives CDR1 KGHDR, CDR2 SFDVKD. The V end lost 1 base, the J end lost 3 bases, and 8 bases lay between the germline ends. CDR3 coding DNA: TGTGCCACCAGTGATTTTGGCAGTTACACCGGGGAGCTGTTTTTT. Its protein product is CATSDFGSYTGELFF.

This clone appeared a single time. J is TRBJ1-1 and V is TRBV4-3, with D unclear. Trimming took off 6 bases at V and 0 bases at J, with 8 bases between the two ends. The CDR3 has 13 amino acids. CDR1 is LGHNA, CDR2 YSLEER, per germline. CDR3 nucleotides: TGCGCCAGCAGTACTTTTATGAACACTGAAGCTTTCTTT. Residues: CASSTFMNTEAFF.

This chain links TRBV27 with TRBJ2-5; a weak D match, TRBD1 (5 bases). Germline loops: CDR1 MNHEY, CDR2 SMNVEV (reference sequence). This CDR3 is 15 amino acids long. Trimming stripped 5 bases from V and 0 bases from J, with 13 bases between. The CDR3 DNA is TGTGCCAGCAGTATCCTCGACAGATACCAAGAGACCCAGTACTTC. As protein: CASSILDRYQETQYF.

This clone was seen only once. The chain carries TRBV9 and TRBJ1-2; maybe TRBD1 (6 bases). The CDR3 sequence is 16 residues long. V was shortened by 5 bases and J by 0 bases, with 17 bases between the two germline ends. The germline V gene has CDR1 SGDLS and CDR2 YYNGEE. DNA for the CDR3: TGTGCCAGCAGTGTCCCCCGTGGGGGCACTAACTATGGCTACACCTTC. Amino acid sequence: CASSVPRGGTNYGYTF.

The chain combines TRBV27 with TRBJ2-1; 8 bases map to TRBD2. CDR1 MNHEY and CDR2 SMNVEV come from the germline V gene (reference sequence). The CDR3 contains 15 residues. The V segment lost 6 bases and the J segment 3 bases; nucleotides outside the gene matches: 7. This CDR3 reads CASSASGGNYNEQFF. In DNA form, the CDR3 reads TGTGCCAGCAGCGCCAGCGGGGGAAACTACAATGAGCAGTTCTTC.

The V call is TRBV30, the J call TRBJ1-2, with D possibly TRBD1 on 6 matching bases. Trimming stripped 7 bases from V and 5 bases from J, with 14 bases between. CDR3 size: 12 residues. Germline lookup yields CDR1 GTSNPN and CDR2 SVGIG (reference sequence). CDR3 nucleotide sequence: TGTGCCTCCCCCGGGACACTTTATGGCTACACCTTC. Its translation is CASPGTLYGYTF.

CDR3 DNA sequence: TGTGCCACCAGCAGAGGGAGGCTCTACGAGCAGTACGTC. The encoded protein is CATSRGRLYEQYV. The chain recombines TRBV15 with TRBJ2-7; TRBD2 is a possible D gene (5 bases). Germline CDR1 is LNHNV and CDR2 is YYDKDF (reference sequence). Deletions cut 1 base from V and 3 bases from J, with 7 bases between. The CDR3 length is 13 residues.